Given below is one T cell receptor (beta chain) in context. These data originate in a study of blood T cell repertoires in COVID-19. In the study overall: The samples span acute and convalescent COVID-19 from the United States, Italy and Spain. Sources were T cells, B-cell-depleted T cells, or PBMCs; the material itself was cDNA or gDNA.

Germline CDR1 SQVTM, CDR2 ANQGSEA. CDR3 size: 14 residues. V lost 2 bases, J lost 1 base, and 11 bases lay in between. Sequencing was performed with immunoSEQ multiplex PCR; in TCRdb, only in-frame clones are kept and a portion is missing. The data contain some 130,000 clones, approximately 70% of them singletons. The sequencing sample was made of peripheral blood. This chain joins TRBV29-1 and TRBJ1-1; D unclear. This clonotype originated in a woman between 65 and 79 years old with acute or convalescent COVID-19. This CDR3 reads CSVETIYKNTEAFF. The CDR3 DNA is TGCAGCGTTGAAACTATTTACAAGAACACTGAAGCTTTCTTT.